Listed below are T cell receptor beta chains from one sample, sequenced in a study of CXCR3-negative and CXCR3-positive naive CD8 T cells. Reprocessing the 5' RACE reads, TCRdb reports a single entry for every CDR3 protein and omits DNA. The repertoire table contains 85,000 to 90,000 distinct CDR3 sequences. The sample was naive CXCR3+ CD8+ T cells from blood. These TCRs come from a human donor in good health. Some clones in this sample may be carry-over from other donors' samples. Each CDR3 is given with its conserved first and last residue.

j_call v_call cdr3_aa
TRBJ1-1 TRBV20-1 CSASQGVTEAFF
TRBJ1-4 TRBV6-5 CASSRQGWNEKLFF
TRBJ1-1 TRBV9 CASSVVREEGTEAFF
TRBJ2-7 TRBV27 CASSIRDNYEQYF
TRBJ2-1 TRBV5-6 CAGLRRRAGGAEIEQFF
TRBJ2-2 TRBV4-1 CASSQSSGGGSGELFF
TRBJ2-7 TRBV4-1 CASSQEAGETYEQYF
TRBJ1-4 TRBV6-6 CASRRTGGTEKLFF
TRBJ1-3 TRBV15 CATSPSGNTIYF
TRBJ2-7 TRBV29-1 CSVLTLAGGRSVLEQYF
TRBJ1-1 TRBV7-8 CASSFRGQGITEAFF
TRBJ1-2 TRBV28 CASSFGTDYGYTF
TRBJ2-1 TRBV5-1 CASSLASGGITIYNEQFF
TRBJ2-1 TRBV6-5 CASREQGADNEQFF
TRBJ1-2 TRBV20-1 CSARDSDWTGDNYGYTF
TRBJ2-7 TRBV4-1 CASSQLIAAYEQYF
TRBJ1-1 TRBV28 CASNPTGVVPEAFF
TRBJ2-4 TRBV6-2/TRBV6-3 CASSYSRDGIQYF
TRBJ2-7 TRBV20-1 CSAPAVDPPSYEQYF
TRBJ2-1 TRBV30 CAWSLLPLNNEQFF
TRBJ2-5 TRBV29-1 CSVRQGGETQYF
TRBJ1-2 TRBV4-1 CASSPEGQGLYGYTF
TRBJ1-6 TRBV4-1 CASSQDLGHTTGSPLHF
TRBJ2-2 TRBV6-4 CASSLSEANTGELFF
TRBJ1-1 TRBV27 CASNPAGNTEAFF
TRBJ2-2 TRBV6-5 CASSYSPTRTSGNTGELSF
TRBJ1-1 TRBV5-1 CASRLTGEAFF
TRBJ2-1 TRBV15 CATSEAGGTSSYNEQFF
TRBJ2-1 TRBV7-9 CASSRSTMTGEQFF
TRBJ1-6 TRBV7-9 CASSPSTGDHNSPLHF
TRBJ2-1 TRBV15 CATSRDLGRRNEQFF
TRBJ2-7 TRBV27 CASMPGGSYEQYF
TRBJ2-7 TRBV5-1 CASSFLPQGRDEQYF
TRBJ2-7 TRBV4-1 CASSQGRDYEQYF
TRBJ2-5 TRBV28 CASRAQGGETQYF
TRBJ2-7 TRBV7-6 CASSLFRGGSGYEQYF
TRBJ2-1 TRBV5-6 CASSWGLSNEQFF
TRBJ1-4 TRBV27 CASSSSASNEKLFF
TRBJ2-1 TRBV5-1 CASSLFEQGYDEQFF
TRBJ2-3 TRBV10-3 CAIESGTADTDTQYF
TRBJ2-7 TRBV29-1 CSVTQGYEQYF
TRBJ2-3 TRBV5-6 CASSGAGTAHTDTQYF
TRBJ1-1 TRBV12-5 CASGFTATLGTEAFF
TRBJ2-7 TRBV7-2 CASSLGPFSYEQYF
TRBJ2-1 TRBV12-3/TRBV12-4 CASSFSGRASGEQFF
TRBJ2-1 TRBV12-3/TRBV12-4 CASSAFEGAIGNEQFF
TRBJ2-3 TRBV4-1 CASSQGRTDSTDTQYF
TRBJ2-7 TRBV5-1 CASSPPSDEQYF